Shown below are 24 T cell receptor beta chains from a single sample sequenced in a study of T cells in tuberculosis (dated by TCRdb to between 2017 and 2018). Libraries were prepared through the immunoSEQ multiplex PCR assay. TCRdb took this table from immuneACCESS and kept in-frame rearrangements with V and J called. Such tables lack part of the clones; where checked against another copy, unresolved V genes explain under half of the gap, and the rest is unexplained. The sample table shows tens of thousands of clones, and 85% to 95% are seen once. The top ten clonotypes cover around 7.7% of the sample. The sequencing sample was made of PBMCs. The receptors stem from a donor under 30 with latent tuberculosis or without tuberculosis infection. Some clones in this sample may be carry-over from other donors' samples.

This chain uses TRBV6-5 with TRBJ2-7; perhaps TRBD1 as D (6 bases). The V gene's germline CDR1 is MNHEY and CDR2 SVGAGI. V was shortened by 5 bases and J by 2 bases, with 13 bases between the two germline ends. The CDR3 spans 14 residues. CDR3 nucleotides: TGTGCCAGCAGTCGACACAGGGATACCTACGAGCAGTACTTC. This sequence encodes CASSRHRDTYEQYF.

The V gene is TRBV28, the J gene TRBJ1-2; D ambiguous. Trimming removed 3 bases at V and 7 bases at J, with 9 bases between. The CDR3 runs 12 residues. Germline-derived CDR1 and CDR2 are MDHEN and SYDVKM. Written as DNA, the CDR3 is TGTGCCAGCAGTTTGCAGAATTTTGGCTACACCTTC. Encoded protein: CASSLQNFGYTF.

The J gene is TRBJ2-1, the V gene TRBV7-9; 9 positions match TRBD2. Germline V lookup: CDR1 SEHNR, CDR2 FQNEAQ (reference sequence). The ends lost 2 bases at V and 5 bases at J; junction bases unmatched: 4. The CDR3 runs 15 residues. The CDR3 sequence: CASSLRLAADNEQFF. The CDR3 DNA is TGTGCCAGCAGCTTAAGACTAGCGGCAGACAATGAGCAGTTCTTC.

This chain uses TRBV10-3 with TRBJ2-7; 11 bases align to TRBD2. This CDR3 is built from 14 residues. The germline V gene has CDR1 ENHRY and CDR2 SYGVKD. The J segment lost 1 base and the V segment lost 8 bases, leaving 4 bases of the junction unmatched. In DNA, the CDR3 is TGTGCCATCGCCGGGACTAGCGGTTCCTACGAGCAGTACTTC. Encoded protein: CAIAGTSGSYEQYF.

This clone was seen a single time. V is TRBV5-1 and J is TRBJ2-7, with 10 bases lining up with TRBD2. Germline CDR1 and CDR2: SGHRS and YFSETQ. The V segment lost 0 bases and the J segment 2 bases; nucleotides outside the gene matches: 2. The CDR3 is 15 amino acids. The CDR3 loop is CASSLESGRAYEQYF. The CDR3 nucleotides are TGCGCCAGCAGCTTGGAGAGCGGGAGGGCCTACGAGCAGTACTTC.

This chain uses TRBV11-1 with TRBJ2-3, with 11 bases matching TRBD1. Unmatched junction bases numbered 8, after V lost 2 bases and J lost 4 bases. CDR3 length equals 17 residues. The germline V gene encodes CDR1 SGHAT and CDR2 FQDESV (reference sequence). The CDR3 bases are TGTGCCAGCAGCTTACCTCTTGGACAGGGGGCGTCAGATACGCAGTATTTT. It is translated as CASSLPLGQGASDTQYF.

CDR3 protein: CASSLFPGQSSGNTIYF. The CDR3 region has the DNA TGCGCCAGCAGCCTTTTCCCGGGACAGTCCTCTGGAAACACCATATATTTT. The chain combines TRBV4-1 with TRBJ1-3; 7 bases are shared with TRBD1. Germline CDR1 is MGHRA and CDR2 is YSYEKL. This CDR3 is built from 17 residues. With 4 bases clipped from V and 0 bases from J, the junction kept 9 bases outside the gene matches.

The J gene is TRBJ2-5, the V gene TRBV18; weak D call: TRBD1 (5 bases). The germline V and J ends were trimmed by 2 bases and 7 bases, with 17 bases remaining between them. CDR1 is KGHSH, CDR2 LQKENI, per germline. CDR3 length: 15 residues. The CDR3: CASSPSLVAGRTQYF. In DNA, the CDR3 is TGTGCCAGCTCACCATCACTTGTAGCAGGGCGGACCCAGTACTTC. Full variable domain (rest looked up from reference TRBV18 and TRBJ2-5): NAGVMQNPRHLVRRRGQEARLRCSPMKGHSHVYWYRQLPEEGLKFMVYLQKENIIDESGMPKERFSAEFPKEGPSILRIQQVVRGDSAAYFCASSPSLVAGRTQYFGPGTRLLVL.

This clone was observed a handful of times. The chain has TRBV5-4 and TRBJ1-1; TRBD1 matches at 8 bases. The CDR3 runs to 15 residues. Trimming at V came to 4 bases and at J to 5 bases, leaving 10 bases not matched to a gene. Looked up from germline, CDR1 is SGHNT and CDR2 is YYREEE (reference sequence). CDR3: CASSPRQGQGTEAFF. The DNA for the CDR3 is TGTGCCAGCAGCCCCAGACAGGGGCAGGGTACTGAAGCTTTCTTT.

In its sample, this clone was seen once. This sequence joins TRBV6-6 and TRBJ2-3; D unclear. Germline CDR1 MNHNY, CDR2 SVGAGI (reference sequence). This CDR3 has 13 residues. V shed 6 bases and J shed 5 bases, with 12 bases lying between them. The CDR3: CASRPGTIDTQYF. In nucleotides, the CDR3 is TGTGCCAGCAGACCCGGAACTATAGATACGCAGTATTTT.

The chain recombines TRBV6-4 with TRBJ2-1, with a tentative D call TRBD1 (5 bases). Trimming left V 0 bases short and J 10 bases short, with 16 bases between. CDR3 length: 15 residues. Germline assignment: CDR1 MRHNA and CDR2 SNTAGT. CDR3 region: CASSDSINRPNEQFF. The CDR3 nucleotides read TGTGCCAGCAGTGACTCGATTAACAGGCCTAACGAGCAGTTCTTC.

The chain carries TRBV6-1 and TRBJ1-2; no reliable D call. Trimming left V 6 bases short and J 5 bases short, with 16 bases between. The CDR3 is 14 residues long. Per the germline V gene, CDR1 is MNHNS and CDR2 is SASEGT. In DNA, the CDR3 is TGTGCCAGCAGCCCGCGGGGTGAAGGATATGGCTACACCTTC. Translated: CASSPRGEGYGYTF.

This chain uses TRBV15 with TRBJ2-2; TRBD2 aligns across 11 bases. CDR1 is LNHNV and CDR2 is YYDKDF in the germline V gene (reference sequence). V lost 4 bases to trimming and J lost 1 base; unmatched junction nucleotides: 2. The CDR3 runs to 16 residues. The CDR3 DNA reads TGTGCCACCAGCACCACTAGCGGGAGGAACACCGGGGAGCTGTTTTTT. This translates into CATSTTSGRNTGELFF. Full variable domain (remainder filled in from reference TRBV15 and TRBJ2-2): DAMVIQNPRYQVTQFGKPVTLSCSQTLNHNVMYWYQQKSSQAPKLLFHYYDKDFNNEADTPDNFQSRRPNTSFCFLDIRSPGLGDTAMYLCATSTTSGRNTGELFFGEGSRLTVL.

The chain carries TRBV14 and TRBJ2-7; 9 bases fit TRBD2. The length of the CDR3 is 16 residues. Looked up from germline, CDR1 is SGHDN and CDR2 is FVKESK. Trimming took 0 bases from V and 3 from J; bases not matched to a gene: 6. In nucleotides, the CDR3 is TGTGCCAGCAGCCAAGACAGGACTAGCGCCCGCTACGAGCAGTACTTC. Its protein is CASSQDRTSARYEQYF.

The rearrangement links TRBV2 to TRBJ1-3, with 8 nucleotides matching TRBD1. The germline gives CDR1 SNHLY, CDR2 FYNNEI. The V gene end was trimmed by 8 bases and the J gene end by 4 bases; junction bases not matched to a gene: 10. The CDR3 is made up of 15 amino acids. The CDR3 DNA follows: TGTGCCAGCCGGGACGGACAGGGCTTCGGAAACACCATATATTTT. Its protein product is CASRDGQGFGNTIYF.

The J gene is TRBJ2-7, the V gene TRBV4-1, with 7 bases lining up with TRBD1. V trimming: 0 bases; J trimming: 1 base; junction bases outside the gene matches: 6. Germline CDR1 MGHRA, CDR2 YSYEKL. The CDR3 is made up of 16 amino acids. The CDR3 bases are TGCGCCAGCAGCCAAGATCCAGGGACAGCGTCCTACGAGCAGTACTTC. Its translation is CASSQDPGTASYEQYF.

CDR3 bases: TGTGCCAGCAGCGGGACAGGGGGCGCGGAAGCTTTCTTT. It codes for CASSGTGGAEAFF. The chain combines TRBV11-2 with TRBJ1-1, with 12 bases lining up with TRBD1. Germline trimming cut 5 bases from V and 8 bases from J; bases unmatched to any gene: 3. Per germline, CDR1 SGHAT and CDR2 FQNNGV. There are 13 residues in the CDR3.

The J gene is TRBJ1-2, the V gene TRBV7-8; 7 bases line up with TRBD1. V shed 3 bases, J shed 3 bases, and the junction held 4 bases outside the gene matches. In germline, CDR1 is SGHVS, CDR2 FQNEAQ. The CDR3 has 14 amino acids. The CDR3 here is CASSFWTGDYGYTF. The DNA of the CDR3 is TGTGCCAGCAGCTTCTGGACAGGAGACTATGGCTACACCTTC. Full variable domain (missing parts from reference TRBV7-8 and TRBJ1-2): GAGVSQSPRYKVAKRGQDVALRCDPISGHVSLFWYQQALGQGPEFLTYFQNEAQLDKSGLPSDRFFAERPEGSVSTLKIQRTQQEDSAVYLCASSFWTGDYGYTFGSGTRLTVV.

This sequence joins TRBV19 and TRBJ2-5; TRBD2 matches 13 bases. Germline V CDR1 and CDR2: LNHDA, SQIVND (reference sequence). CDR3 length: 16 amino acids. The junction had 6 bases not matched to a gene; V was cut back by 5 bases and J by 3 bases. In nucleotides, the CDR3 is TGTGCCAGTAGTTTGCCCGGGACTAGCGGGAAAGAGACCCAGTACTTC. Translation gives CASSLPGTSGKETQYF.

The chain has TRBV11-2 and TRBJ1-2; D perhaps matches TRBD1 (5 bases). V was shortened by 3 bases and J by 4 bases, with 9 bases between the two germline ends. The CDR3 is 13 residues long. CDR1 is SGHAT, CDR2 FQNNGV, per germline. DNA of the CDR3: TGTGCCAGCAGCTTTGGGCAGGGCTATGGCTACACCTTC. This translates into CASSFGQGYGYTF.

The genes are TRBV7-9 and TRBJ2-1, with 7 bases lining up with TRBD1. The CDR3 runs 13 residues. The germline CDR1 and CDR2 sequences are SEHNR and FQNEAQ (reference sequence). V lost 4 bases and J lost 10; bases outside the gene matches: 7. DNA of the CDR3: TGTGCCAGCAGCTCAGGGGGTCTGGGGGAGCAGTTCTTC. Residues: CASSSGGLGEQFF.

The chain employs TRBV14 and TRBJ1-1; TRBD1 is a possible D gene (5 bases). The germline CDR1 and CDR2 sequences are SGHDN and FVKESK. Trimming stripped 1 base from V and 4 bases from J, with 10 bases between. This CDR3 contains 14 residues. CDR3 DNA: TGTGCCAGCAGCCAAGTATCGGGGGGCACTGAAGCTTTCTTT. It specifies CASSQVSGGTEAFF.

This chain joins TRBV7-8 and TRBJ1-2, with D perhaps TRBD1 (5 bases). Germline values: CDR1 SGHVS, CDR2 FQNEAQ. The CDR3 is 13 amino acids. The V end lost 0 bases, the J end lost 6 bases, and 8 bases lay between the germline ends. The CDR3 loop reads CASSLAGGNGYTF. CDR3 bases: TGTGCCAGCAGCTTAGCGGGGGGGAATGGCTACACCTTC. Full variable domain (missing parts from reference TRBV7-8 and TRBJ1-2): GAGVSQSPRYKVAKRGQDVALRCDPISGHVSLFWYQQALGQGPEFLTYFQNEAQLDKSGLPSDRFFAERPEGSVSTLKIQRTQQEDSAVYLCASSLAGGNGYTFGSGTRLTVV.

This rearrangement joins TRBV5-6 to TRBJ2-5, with 11 bases identical to TRBD1. The CDR3 contains 15 residues. Germline CDR1 is SGHDT and CDR2 is YYEEEE. With 1 base clipped from V and 6 bases from J, the junction kept 5 bases outside the gene matches. The CDR3 DNA sequence: TGTGCCAGCAGCTTGAGGACAGGGGGCTTAAAGACCCAGTACTTC. As protein: CASSLRTGGLKTQYF.